A selection of T cell receptor beta chains follows, all from one sample in a study of cytomegalovirus exposure and HLA in healthy donors. Here immunoSEQ multiplex PCR was the method, and the copy in TCRdb shows in-frame clones only, minus some. The repertoire holds under 150,000 clones, with approximately 72% as singletons. Sequenced input: PBMCs. The receptors stem from a woman aged 45 to 65 in good health and CMV-seropositive. Both conserved end residues are part of each CDR3. D genes are given only for firm matches. Size is omitted from some rows. Given values are once, few, many or a class for expanded clones.

TRBV9,.,TRBJ1-2,.,CASSPGPTGDGYTF,TGTGCCAGCAGCCCGGGCCCTACGGGAGATGGCTACACCTTC
TRBV19,.,TRBJ2-1,.,CASTNRYEQFF,TGTGCCAGTACTAACAGATACGAGCAGTTCTTC
TRBV5-1,.,TRBJ1-1,.,CASSLAFGAQGDTEAFF,TGCGCCAGCAGCTTGGCCTTTGGGGCACAAGGCGACACTGAAGCTTTCTTT
TRBV7-2,.,TRBJ2-7,TRBD2,CASSSIAGAYEQYF,TGTGCCAGCAGCTCCATAGCGGGGGCCTACGAGCAGTACTTC
TRBV18,.,TRBJ2-5,TRBD2,CASSPLGGSGQETQYF,TGTGCCAGCTCACCCCTGGGGGGGAGCGGGCAAGAGACCCAGTACTTC
TRBV5-1,.,TRBJ1-4,.,CASSLEGRAYEKLFF,TGCGCCAGCAGCTTGGAGGGCAGGGCATATGAAAAACTGTTTTTT
TRBV30,few,TRBJ2-1,.,CAWSVTGDEQFF,TGTGCCTGGAGTGTAACGGGAGATGAGCAGTTCTTC
TRBV7-2,.,TRBJ2-7,.,CASSPSSVSSYEQYF,TGTGCCAGCAGCCCTTCTAGCGTCAGCTCCTACGAGCAGTACTTC
TRBV18,.,TRBJ2-7,TRBD1,CASSPGDSAYEQYF,TGTGCCAGCTCACCAGGGGACAGCGCCTACGAGCAGTACTTC
TRBV6-1,.,TRBJ2-2,.,CASSGYRDTGELFF,TGTGCCAGCAGTGGTTACAGGGACACCGGGGAGCTGTTTTTT
TRBV2,.,TRBJ2-1,TRBD2,CASSGQGTSGGLYNEQFF,TGTGCCAGCAGTGGACAGGGGACTAGCGGGGGCCTCTACAATGAGCAGTTCTTC
TRBV30,few,TRBJ1-6,TRBD1,CAHTGQGDSPLHF,TGTGCCCACACGGGACAGGGTGATTCACCCCTCCACTTT
TRBV4-3,.,TRBJ2-3,.,CASSPHGSLATDTQYF,TGCGCCAGCAGCCCTCACGGGAGCCTAGCCACAGATACGCAGTATTTT
TRBV30,few,TRBJ2-7,.,CAWKVRGRGASHEQYF,TGTGCCTGGAAGGTCCGGGGGAGAGGGGCGAGCCACGAGCAGTACTTC
TRBV27,.,TRBJ1-2,TRBD1,CASSLPGQVGFTF,TGTGCCAGCAGTTTACCGGGACAGGTTGGATTCACCTTC
TRBV6-6,.,TRBJ2-1,.,CASSRYLGSSYNEQFF,TGTGCCAGCAGTCGTTATCTAGGAAGCTCCTACAATGAGCAGTTCTTC
TRBV2,.,TRBJ2-1,.,CASSDRGNEQFF,TGTGCCAGCAGTGATCGGGGGAATGAGCAGTTCTTC
TRBV2,.,TRBJ1-2,TRBD1,CASTPDRGVYGYTF,TGTGCCAGCACCCCGGACAGGGGCGTCTATGGCTACACCTTC
TRBV6-5,once,TRBJ2-5,.,CASSYAGGQQETQYF,TGTGCCAGCAGTTACGCCGGCGGGCAACAAGAGACCCAGTACTTC
TRBV6-5,.,TRBJ2-5,TRBD1,CASRRDRETQYF,TGTGCCAGCAGGCGGGACAGGGAGACCCAGTACTTC
TRBV7-6,.,TRBJ2-1,TRBD2,CASSFVGTSGGVGEQFF,TGTGCCAGCAGCTTCGTCGGGACTAGCGGTGGGGTGGGTGAGCAGTTCTTC
TRBV6-1,.,TRBJ1-1,.,CATPNTGRTEAFF,TGTGCCACCCCCAATACGGGGAGGACTGAAGCTTTCTTT
TRBV7-9,.,TRBJ2-2,.,CASSPTRETGELFF,TGTGCCAGCAGCCCAACTCGAGAGACCGGGGAGCTGTTTTTT
TRBV20-1,.,TRBJ1-2,TRBD1,CSAQDREGYTF,TGCAGTGCCCAGGACAGGGAAGGCTACACCTTC
TRBV7-2,.,TRBJ2-5,.,CASSIGGTQYF,TGTGCCAGCAGCATCGGGGGGACCCAGTACTTC
TRBV5-4,.,TRBJ2-7,.,CASRTGTEAEQYF,TGTGCCAGCAGGACCGGAACGGAGGCCGAGCAGTACTTC
TRBV4-3,.,TRBJ2-3,TRBD2,CASSQDQLAGGDTQYF,TGCGCCAGCAGCCAAGATCAACTAGCGGGAGGAGATACGCAGTATTTT
TRBV28,once,TRBJ2-7,.,CASRKGGAGASYEQYF,TGTGCCAGCAGAAAGGGGGGGGCAGGCGCCTCCTACGAGCAGTACTTC
TRBV6-1,.,TRBJ1-1,.,CAISRDRINTEAFF,TGTGCCATAAGCCGGGATAGGATAAACACTGAAGCTTTCTTT
TRBV6-6,.,TRBJ1-1,TRBD1,CASRYPGTVSTEAFF,TGTGCCAGCAGATACCCCGGGACAGTTTCTACTGAAGCTTTCTTT
TRBV28,.,TRBJ2-1,TRBD1,CASRTGVNEQFF,TGTGCCAGCAGAACAGGGGTCAATGAGCAGTTCTTC